This T cell receptor (beta chain) emerged from a study of identical twins. Broader study findings: Findings came from cross-sectional statistics, without long-term follow-up of donors. The abundant beta clonotypes from cord blood had fewer insertions, and memory repertoires had none of this. The study found that models underestimated out-of-frame TCR alpha sharing in monozygotic twins.

A template switching step contributed a universal primer site, while unique molecular identifiers were present in the cDNA. TCRdb reprocessed the 5' RACE reads via MiXCR and lists one record per CDR3 protein. The sample holds 1.5 million to 2 million distinct CDR3 sequences, roughly 35% seen once. CDR1 is SGHAT and CDR2 is FQNNGV in the germline V gene. With 1 base clipped from V and 10 bases from J, the junction kept 6 bases outside the gene matches. CDR3 length: 14 amino acids. With regard to this clonotype: The target antigen is unknown.

This clonotype originated in a newborn girl in good health. The chain links TRBV11-2 to TRBJ1-2; TRBD1 matches 10 bases. Input material: cord blood. CDR3 nucleotides: TGTGCCAGCAGCTTAGTTTGGGACAGGGGAGACTACACCTTC. Residues: CASSLVWDRGDYTF.